In its sample, the clone carrying this TCR beta chain was seen once. Its specificity is not known. The CDR3 is 14 residues long. With 4 bases clipped from V and 5 bases from J, the junction kept 6 bases outside the gene matches. Germline V gene data show CDR1 as MGHRA and CDR2 as YSYEKL. This specimen comes from a study of a mutant IDH1 vaccine in newly diagnosed glioma. Time point reported: week 47, end of study. The study gave 300 ug of mutant IDH1 20-mer peptide per vaccine dose, with topical imiquimod. Patients were given eight vaccinations, scheduled in weeks 1, 3, 5, 7, 11, 15, 19 and 23. Produced via immunoSEQ multiplex PCR; TCRdb's table is partial and in-frame only. The table shows around 94,000 clones, with 89% occurring only once.

This TCR derives from a woman in her fifties or sixties with glioma. Sequenced here: PBMCs, sampled from a glioma patient whose treatment included an IDH1 peptide vaccine. The chain joins TRBV4-1 to TRBJ2-5; 8 bases align to TRBD2. The CDR3 sequence is CASSRAGVSETQYF. The CDR3 DNA sequence: TGCGCCAGCAGCCGAGCGGGAGTCAGTGAGACCCAGTACTTC.